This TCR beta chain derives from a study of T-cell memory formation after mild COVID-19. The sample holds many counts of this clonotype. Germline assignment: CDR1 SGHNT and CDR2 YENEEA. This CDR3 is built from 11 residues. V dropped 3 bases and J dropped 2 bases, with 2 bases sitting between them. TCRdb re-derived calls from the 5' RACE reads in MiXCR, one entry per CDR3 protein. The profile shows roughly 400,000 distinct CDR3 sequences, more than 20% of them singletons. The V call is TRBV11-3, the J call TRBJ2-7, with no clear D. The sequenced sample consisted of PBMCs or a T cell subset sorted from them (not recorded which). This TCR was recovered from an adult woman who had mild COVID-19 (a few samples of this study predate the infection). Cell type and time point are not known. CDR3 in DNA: TGTGCCAGCAGCTTCACCTACGAGCAGTACTTC. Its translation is CASSFTYEQYF.